This T cell receptor beta chain is drawn from a study of CD8 T cells in Susac syndrome. A quantity of about 0.5 to 1 ug RNA underwent reverse transcription using random hexamers. Amplification of TCR beta CDR3 used immunoSEQ multiplex PCR across 54 Vbeta and 13 Jbeta. TCRdb passed the immunoSEQ multiplex PCR reads through MiXCR, listing each CDR3 protein once. The table lists more than 100,000 distinct CDR3 sequences, 75% to 90% of them singletons. Unmatched junction bases numbered 12, after V lost 6 bases and J lost 3 bases. Per germline, CDR1 MNHEY and CDR2 SVGEGT. This CDR3 spans 16 amino acids. In its sample, this clonotype was seen a few times. The study sequenced TCR beta in blood CD8+ and CD4+ T cells. The multiple sclerosis control group consisted of treatment-naive patients whose relapsing-remitting disease, which was either stable or active, fulfilled revised McDonald criteria. Both CD4+ and CD8+ T cells were negatively isolated, and TEMRA cells underwent FACS enrichment.

The origin of this receptor is a human donor with multiple sclerosis. The sequencing sample was made of CD8+ T cells from PBMCs. V gene TRBV6-2 or TRBV6-3 combines with J gene TRBJ2-3; 7 bases agree with TRBD2. The CDR3: CASSDSLGEGTDTQYF. In DNA form, the CDR3 reads TGTGCCAGCAGCGACTCCCTCGGGGAGGGGACAGATACGCAGTATTTT.